Sequencing of this T cell receptor (beta chain) was carried out in a study of early T cells in non-severe SARS-CoV-2 infection (dated by TCRdb to the early 2020s). In terms of the full investigation: Because TCR sequencing relied on bulk RNA taken from unsorted whole blood, pairing of alpha and beta chains was not possible. Overall results and qualifications from the work: VDJdb matching was skewed toward anti-spike CD8 responses, so virus-specific expansions were likely underestimated and private and CD4 specificities were missed.

CDR1 is given as MDHEN and CDR2 as SYDVKM, both from the germline V gene. The CDR3 runs 12 amino acids, cysteine and phenylalanine included. Of all the DNA, just the CDR3 is kept, 36 bases in frame from base 1. Relative to germline, V is 6 bases shorter and J is 2 bases shorter, with 7 bases between their ends. The library relied on 5' RACE. Reads for this sample came from a NextSeq 500. The TCR library protocol attached unique molecular identifiers to individual cDNA molecules to correct for sequencing error and PCR bias. Sequencing covered both TCR alpha and beta chains, and within each sample the abundances of alpha and beta sequences were tightly co-correlated. On the authors' methods: Decombinator V4 was used to annotate TCR sequences for V gene, J gene and CDR3. TCRs were defined as expanded if a significant change between any two time points was detected under a Poisson model with p below 0.0001. Abundances of TCRs were expressed as counts per million after normalisation to the total number of TCRs sequenced in each sample. MAIT TCRs were defined by TRAV1-2 paired with TRAJ12, TRAJ20 or TRAJ33, and iNKT TCRs by TRAV10 paired with TRAJ18. VDJdb, accessed on 1 November 2021, was searched for TCRs annotated for CMV, EBV and SARS-CoV-2, and TCRs annotated for more than one antigen were excluded. The raw public reads went through TCRdb reprocessing: fastp at Q25, MiXCR clone calling, in-frame beta chains kept. Rows with a matching CDR3 protein are joined into one entry that keeps the most common DNA and genes. TCRdb, not the authors, supplied the V and J calls. In all, the sample holds tens of thousands of distinct CDR3 sequences, and roughly 2.8% of those were seen once. The ten top clones hold over 0.65% of the sample.

This clonotype showed up many times. Its antigen target is currently unknown. One base away there is no much larger clone; base qualities are not given. Set within a cohort of healthcare workers in London, UK, this nested case-control study involved weekly PCR testing of nasopharyngeal swabs along with blood sampling. Between 23 and 31 March 2020, the week of the UK lockdown, healthcare workers were enrolled and then followed up weekly for as long as 16 weeks. The sequenced sample consisted of whole blood. The source of this sequence is an adult who was a healthcare worker with PCR-confirmed SARS-CoV-2 infection or an uninfected control (not recorded which). Here the chain combines TRBV28 and TRBJ1-2; the D gene cannot be named for sure. CDR3 reads: CASSARNYGYTF. At the DNA level, the sequence is TGTGCCAGCAGCGCAAGAAACTATGGCTACACCTTC.